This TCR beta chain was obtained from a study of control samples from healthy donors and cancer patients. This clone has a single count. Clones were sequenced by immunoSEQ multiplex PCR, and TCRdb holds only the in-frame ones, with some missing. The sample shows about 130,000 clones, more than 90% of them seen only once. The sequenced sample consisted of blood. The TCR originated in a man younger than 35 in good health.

The CDR3, as DNA: TGTGCCAGCAGTCACTGGGGGGGGGATACGCAGTATTTT. It encodes CASSHWGGDTQYF. This sequence joins TRBV12-3 or TRBV12-4 and TRBJ2-3; 7 positions agree with TRBD2. J lost 6 bases, V lost 5 bases, and 5 bases had no gene match. The CDR3 is made up of 13 amino acids.